Listed below are T cell receptor beta chains from one sample, sequenced in a study of T cells in Graves' hyperthyroidism and ophthalmopathy. TCRdb called the multiplex PCR reads again in MiXCR, with one record for every CDR3 protein. Seen here are 500,000 to 550,000 distinct CDR3 sequences, around 21% observed once, and the top ten hold about a quarter. The sequenced material came from blood. The receptor source for this set is a man between 18 and 35 years old with Graves' hyperthyroidism. Each CDR3 is given with its conserved first and last residue. Each record gives: V gene, clone size, D gene, J gene, CDR3 protein, CDR3 DNA. A D gene is named only where the DNA matches it firmly. Clone size is not always given. Where it is, it says once, few, many or a class for expanded clones.

V: TRBV5-4; size: NA; D: NA; J: TRBJ2-4; CDR3: CASTASQGRAPKNIQYF; DNA: TGTGCCTCAACCGCCTCCCAGGGTCGTGCACCCAAAAACATTCAGTACTTC
V: TRBV12-3/TRBV12-4; size: NA; D: NA; J: TRBJ2-7; CDR3: CASSFGPRNEQYF; DNA: TGTGCCAGCAGTTTCGGTCCTCGGAACGAGCAGTACTTC
V: TRBV13; size: NA; D: NA; J: TRBJ2-7; CDR3: CASSRRPDEQYF; DNA: TGTGCCAGCAGTCGACGGCCGGATGAGCAGTACTTC
V: TRBV7-8; size: NA; D: NA; J: TRBJ1-5; CDR3: CASSYARIANQPQHF; DNA: TGTGCCAGCAGCTATGCTCGGATAGCCAATCAGCCTCAGCATTTT
V: TRBV4-2; size: NA; D: NA; J: TRBJ2-7; CDR3: CASSQGAGSTYEQYF; DNA: TGTGCCAGCAGCCAAGGGGCAGGGAGTACCTACGAGCAGTACTTC
V: TRBV12-3/TRBV12-4; size: many; D: TRBD1; J: TRBJ1-2; CDR3: CASSLGTGNGYTF; DNA: TGTGCCAGCAGTCTAGGGACAGGGAATGGCTACACCTTC
V: TRBV6-5; size: many; D: TRBD1; J: TRBJ1-1; CDR3: CASSHRGSSEAFF; DNA: TGTGCCAGCAGCCACAGGGGATCATCTGAAGCTTTCTTT
V: TRBV19; size: many; D: NA; J: TRBJ2-2; CDR3: CATSGISWGGELFF; DNA: TGTGCCACCTCCGGGATCTCTTGGGGCGGGGAGCTGTTTTTT
V: TRBV10-2; size: NA; D: TRBD2; J: TRBJ2-7; CDR3: CASSELAGYEQYF; DNA: TGCGCCAGCAGTGAACTAGCGGGCTACGAGCAGTACTTC
V: TRBV13; size: many; D: TRBD1; J: TRBJ2-5; CDR3: CASSHRQGFQETQYF; DNA: TGTGCCAGCAGCCACCGACAGGGTTTTCAAGAGACCCAGTACTTC
V: TRBV28; size: many; D: NA; J: TRBJ1-2; CDR3: CASSTAGHLSYGYTF; DNA: TGTGCCAGCAGCACAGCGGGACACCTATCCTATGGCTACACCTTC
V: TRBV28; size: many; D: TRBD1; J: TRBJ1-2; CDR3: CASRPPGQAGGYTF; DNA: TGTGCCAGCAGACCCCCGGGACAGGCGGGAGGCTACACCTTC
V: TRBV20-1; size: once; D: TRBD2; J: TRBJ2-2; CDR3: CSARRGGSATGELFF; DNA: TGCAGTGCTAGGCGGGGAGGGTCGGCCACCGGGGAGCTGTTTTTT
V: TRBV24-1; size: many; D: NA; J: TRBJ1-1; CDR3: CATSDSGPPRTEAFF; DNA: TGTGCCACCAGTGATTCAGGCCCCCCGCGTACTGAAGCTTTCTTT
V: TRBV14; size: many; D: NA; J: TRBJ2-5; CDR3: CASSQGPTRETQYF; DNA: TGTGCCAGCAGCCAAGGTCCCACAAGGGAGACCCAGTACTTC
V: TRBV28; size: NA; D: NA; J: TRBJ1-2; CDR3: CASSLYRGDYGYTF; DNA: TGTGCCAGCAGTTTATATCGGGGTGACTATGGCTACACCTTC
V: TRBV6-2/TRBV6-3; size: NA; D: NA; J: TRBJ1-3; CDR3: CASSYYSYSGNTIYF; DNA: TGTGCCAGCAGTTACTACAGCTACTCTGGAAACACCATATATTTT
V: TRBV7-9; size: few; D: NA; J: TRBJ2-2; CDR3: CASSLGQELFF; DNA: TGTGCCAGCAGCTTAGGTCAGGAGCTGTTTTTT
V: TRBV11-2; size: NA; D: TRBD2; J: TRBJ2-7; CDR3: CASSPRGGSSSYEQYF; DNA: TGTGCCAGCAGCCCCCGGGGGGGATCTAGCTCCTACGAGCAGTACTTC
V: TRBV29-1; size: many; D: NA; J: TRBJ2-2; CDR3: CSALPGGTGELFF; DNA: TGCAGCGCACTTCCCGGGGGCACCGGGGAGCTGTTTTTT
V: TRBV5-1; size: many; D: NA; J: TRBJ2-5; CDR3: CASSLGDISKETQYF; DNA: TGCGCCAGCAGCTTGGGTGACATTTCCAAGGAGACCCAGTACTTC
V: TRBV7-6; size: many; D: TRBD2; J: TRBJ2-5; CDR3: CASSPLAGGGETQYF; DNA: TGTGCCAGCAGCCCCCTAGCGGGGGGGGGAGAGACCCAGTACTTC
V: TRBV11-1; size: few; D: NA; J: TRBJ2-4; CDR3: CASSLAGLDIKYF; DNA: TGTGCCAGCAGCTTAGCTGGGCTAGACATTAAGTACTTC
V: TRBV12-3/TRBV12-4; size: NA; D: TRBD1; J: TRBJ1-1; CDR3: CASSPGTGPLVAFF; DNA: TGTGCCAGCAGTCCCGGGACAGGTCCACTTGTAGCTTTCTTT
V: TRBV5-1; size: few; D: NA; J: TRBJ1-6; CDR3: CASSFRGMDSPLHF; DNA: TGCGCCAGCAGCTTCAGGGGTATGGATTCACCCCTCCACTTT
V: TRBV6-5; size: many; D: NA; J: TRBJ2-2; CDR3: CASRRDIHTGELFF; DNA: TGTGCCAGCAGGCGGGACATCCACACCGGGGAGCTGTTTTTT
V: TRBV19; size: many; D: NA; J: TRBJ2-2; CDR3: CASSWGRGRAGELFF; DNA: TGTGCCAGTAGTTGGGGCAGGGGTAGGGCCGGGGAGCTGTTTTTT
V: TRBV12-5; size: few; D: NA; J: TRBJ2-5; CDR3: CASVGQGEAKYF; DNA: TGTGCTAGTGTGGGTCAAGGGGAGGCCAAGTACTTC
V: TRBV20-1; size: NA; D: NA; J: TRBJ1-1; CDR3: CSASVQENTEAFF; DNA: TGCAGTGCTAGTGTCCAGGAGAACACTGAAGCTTTCTTT
V: TRBV2; size: few; D: TRBD2; J: TRBJ2-5; CDR3: CASSAPGLAGPIQETQYF; DNA: TGTGCCAGCAGTGCACCGGGACTAGCGGGGCCCATTCAAGAGACCCAGTACTTC
V: TRBV12-3/TRBV12-4; size: once; D: NA; J: TRBJ1-1; CDR3: CASWDWAEDTEAFF; DNA: TGTGCCAGCTGGGATTGGGCCGAGGACACTGAAGCTTTCTTT
V: TRBV2; size: many; D: TRBD1; J: TRBJ1-5; CDR3: CASSPERGRSQPQHF; DNA: TGTGCCAGCAGTCCTGAAAGGGGGCGATCTCAGCCCCAGCATTTT
V: TRBV28; size: few; D: NA; J: TRBJ2-7; CDR3: CASSLYRGPQYF; DNA: TGTGCCAGCAGTTTATATCGCGGCCCGCAGTACTTC
V: TRBV18; size: many; D: NA; J: TRBJ1-1; CDR3: CASSPPGRTNTEAFF; DNA: TGTGCCAGCTCACCGCCTGGACGGACGAACACTGAAGCTTTCTTT
V: TRBV12-3/TRBV12-4; size: NA; D: NA; J: TRBJ2-7; CDR3: CASSQYPNEQYF; DNA: TGTGCCAGCAGTCAATATCCGAACGAGCAGTACTTC
V: TRBV7-9; size: NA; D: TRBD2; J: TRBJ2-7; CDR3: CASSEGSGGRNEQYF; DNA: TGTGCCAGCAGCGAGGGTAGCGGGGGTCGCAACGAGCAGTACTTC
V: TRBV30; size: NA; D: NA; J: TRBJ1-2; CDR3: CAWSVGIVYGYTF; DNA: TGTGCCTGGAGTGTGGGGATCGTCTATGGCTACACCTTC
V: TRBV20-1; size: NA; D: NA; J: TRBJ1-2; CDR3: CSAQQQGGGYGYTF; DNA: TGCAGTGCTCAACAACAAGGGGGGGGCTATGGCTACACCTTC
V: TRBV20-1; size: NA; D: TRBD2; J: TRBJ2-7; CDR3: CSARAGTSVLSYEQYF; DNA: TGCAGTGCTCGCGCCGGGACTAGCGTTCTTTCCTACGAGCAGTACTTC
V: TRBV2; size: many; D: TRBD1; J: TRBJ1-2; CDR3: CASSASVGQGNYGYTF; DNA: TGTGCCAGCAGTGCCTCTGTGGGACAGGGTAACTATGGCTACACCTTC
V: TRBV7-6; size: many; D: NA; J: TRBJ1-1; CDR3: CASSPRQTNTEAFF; DNA: TGTGCCAGCAGCCCTCGACAGACGAACACTGAAGCTTTCTTT
V: TRBV5-6; size: NA; D: TRBD2; J: TRBJ2-7; CDR3: CASSFSTSGSYEQYF; DNA: TGTGCCAGCAGCTTTTCAACTAGCGGCTCCTACGAGCAGTACTTC
V: TRBV20-1; size: once; D: TRBD2; J: TRBJ2-5; CDR3: CSAEGLAGDQTQYF; DNA: TGCAGTGCCGAAGGACTAGCGGGAGATCAGACCCAGTACTTC
V: TRBV6-5; size: NA; D: NA; J: TRBJ1-1; CDR3: CASSYPVDTEAFF; DNA: TGTGCCAGCAGTTACCCTGTGGACACTGAAGCTTTCTTT
V: TRBV6-1; size: few; D: TRBD1; J: TRBJ1-4; CDR3: CASSGMTGVTEKLFF; DNA: TGTGCCAGCAGTGGGATGACAGGGGTTACTGAAAAACTGTTTTTT
V: TRBV10-1; size: NA; D: TRBD2; J: TRBJ2-5; CDR3: CASSDQRGAGETQYF; DNA: TGCGCCAGCAGTGATCAGCGGGGGGCCGGGGAGACCCAGTACTTC
V: TRBV12-3/TRBV12-4; size: few; D: NA; J: TRBJ2-5; CDR3: CASTGQPKETQYF; DNA: TGTGCCAGCACAGGACAGCCGAAAGAGACCCAGTACTTC
V: TRBV2; size: NA; D: TRBD1; J: TRBJ1-1; CDR3: CASSERDRGDTEAFF; DNA: TGTGCCAGCAGTGAGAGGGACAGGGGGGACACTGAAGCTTTCTTT
V: TRBV3-1; size: few; D: NA; J: TRBJ1-1; CDR3: CASSQAGTNTEAFF; DNA: TGTGCCAGCAGCCAAGCAGGGACGAACACTGAAGCTTTCTTT
V: TRBV27; size: NA; D: NA; J: TRBJ1-2; CDR3: CASRRPGAGREYGYTF; DNA: TGTGCCAGCAGACGACCCGGGGCAGGCAGGGAGTATGGCTACACCTTC